One sample yielded the 31 T cell receptor beta chains listed below, sequenced in a study of T cell changes during pregnancy in multiple sclerosis. Here immunoSEQ multiplex PCR was the method, and the copy in TCRdb shows in-frame clones only, minus some. The sample yields around 100,000 clones, roughly 92% seen once. The material was peripheral blood, obtained in the third trimester of pregnancy. These receptors originate from a female donor with multiple sclerosis, enrolled in a pregnancy study.

The chain joins TRBV2 to TRBJ1-2; 12 nucleotides align to TRBD1. V trimming: 0 bases; J trimming: 6 bases; junction bases outside the gene matches: 11. The CDR3 runs 18 residues. The germline V gene encodes CDR1 SNHLY and CDR2 FYNNEI. In nucleotides, the CDR3 is TGTGCCAGCAGTGAAGCGCGAGTTGGGACAGGGGGCTTAAATGGCTACACCTTC. The encoded protein is CASSEARVGTGGLNGYTF.

This chain links TRBV5-4 with TRBJ2-3; TRBD2 matches 7 bases. Germline-derived CDR1 and CDR2 are SGHNT and YYREEE (reference sequence). V was pared by 0 bases and J by 3 bases, with 7 bases of the junction left unmatched. The CDR3 covers 16 residues. CDR3 in amino acids: CASSLEPAGTTDTQYF. CDR3 DNA sequence: TGTGCCAGCAGCTTGGAGCCAGCGGGAACGACAGATACGCAGTATTTT.

The chain combines TRBV2 with TRBJ2-5; D gene uncertain. The length of the CDR3 is 14 residues. With 3 bases removed from V and 0 bases from J, the gap between germline ends came to 8 bases. Germline values: CDR1 SNHLY, CDR2 FYNNEI. The CDR3 DNA follows: TGTGCCAGCAGTGATGGTCAGTACCAAGAGACCCAGTACTTC. This gives the protein CASSDGQYQETQYF.

This clone was seen only once. The CDR3 here is CASLTNREGRRNTEAFF. The CDR3, as DNA: TGTGCCAGCCTTACCAACAGGGAGGGTAGAAGAAACACTGAAGCTTTCTTT. V usage is TRBV11-2 and J usage is TRBJ1-1, with D perhaps TRBD1 (6 bases). Germline CDR1 is SGHAT and CDR2 is FQNNGV. CDR3 length: 17 residues. Trimming removed 8 bases at V and 2 bases at J, with 24 bases between. Full variable domain (remainder filled in from reference TRBV11-2 and TRBJ1-1): EAGVAQSPRYKIIEKRQSVAFWCNPISGHATLYWYQQILGQGPKLLIQFQNNGVVDDSQLPKDRFSAERLKGVDSTLKIQPAKLEDSAVYLCASLTNREGRRNTEAFFGQGTRLTVV.

The gene calls are TRBV9 and TRBJ2-1, with 7 bases fitting TRBD1. The junction had 4 bases not matched to a gene; V was cut back by 3 bases and J by 1 base. The CDR3 length is 15 residues. Germline values: CDR1 SGDLS, CDR2 YYNGEE. The CDR3 region has the DNA TGTGCCAGCAGCGCAAACAGGGGTTCCTACAATGAGCAGTTCTTC. Translating gives CASSANRGSYNEQFF. Variable domain in full (rest from reference TRBV9 and TRBJ2-1): DSGVTQTPKHLITATGQRVTLRCSPRSGDLSVYWYQQSLDQGLQFLIQYYNGEERAKGNILERFSAQQFPDLHSELNLSSLELGDSALYFCASSANRGSYNEQFFGPGTRLTVL.

The rearrangement joins TRBV11-3 to TRBJ2-3, with TRBD2 matching over 7 bases. V lost 3 bases to trimming and J lost 4 bases; unmatched junction nucleotides: 1. Germline lookup yields CDR1 SGHNT and CDR2 YENEEA. The CDR3 consists of 13 residues. CDR3 sequence: CASSLLAADTQYF. The CDR3 bases are TGTGCCAGCAGCTTGCTAGCGGCAGATACGCAGTATTTT.

This clone came up once. The V and J genes are TRBV9 and TRBJ1-5; a weak D match, TRBD1 (6 bases). Between the trimmed V and J ends, which lost 4 bases and 8 bases, there was a span of 13 bases. This CDR3 spans 13 amino acids. Germline CDR1 SGDLS, CDR2 YYNGEE. The CDR3 is CASSPTGKEPQHF. As DNA, the CDR3 is TGTGCCAGCAGCCCCACAGGGAAGGAGCCCCAGCATTTT.

This rearrangement joins TRBV10-2 to TRBJ1-1; D ambiguous. CDR3 size: 13 residues. Trimming removed 4 bases from V and 5 bases from J, with 11 bases in between. The germline gives CDR1 WSHSY, CDR2 SAAADI. The CDR3 DNA reads TGCGCCAGCAGTGGCGTGACTTTGACTGAAGCTTTCTTT. Translated: CASSGVTLTEAFF.

The genes are TRBV2 and TRBJ2-2; a weak D match, TRBD1 (5 bases). This CDR3 has 15 residues. In germline, CDR1 is SNHLY, CDR2 FYNNEI. V lost 6 bases to trimming and J lost 0 bases, with 11 bases between them. In DNA, the CDR3 is TGTGCCAGCAGGACGACAGCCGCGAACACCGGGGAGCTGTTTTTT. As protein: CASRTTAANTGELFF.

This sequence joins TRBV6-1 and TRBJ1-2; D uncertain. The CDR3 totals 15 residues. Per the germline V gene, CDR1 is MNHNS and CDR2 is SASEGT. Trimming shortened V by 2 bases and J by 4 bases, and 14 bases separated the two germline ends. For the CDR3, the DNA is TGTGCCAGCAGTGAACGGAGGGCAGGCAGCTATGGCTACACCTTC. Residues: CASSERRAGSYGYTF.

The genes are TRBV9 and TRBJ2-1; D possibly corresponds to TRBD2 (5 bases). Germline-derived CDR1 and CDR2 are SGDLS and YYNGEE. The ends were cut back, 2 bases at V and 4 bases at J, with 13 bases in the middle. This CDR3 contains 15 residues. In DNA form, the CDR3 reads TGTGCCAGCAGCGTTCTAGAGGACTCATACAATGAGCAGTTCTTC. Translated, it gives CASSVLEDSYNEQFF.

This clone was seen just once. This chain uses TRBV5-1 with TRBJ2-1; 10 bases fit TRBD1. V dropped 4 bases and J dropped 3; count of bases not matched to a gene: 4. From germline, CDR1 is SGHRS and CDR2 YFSETQ. The CDR3 covers 15 residues. The CDR3 here is CASSPGDRGYNEQFF. CDR3 coding DNA: TGCGCCAGCAGCCCCGGGGACAGGGGCTACAATGAGCAGTTCTTC. The variable domain in full, with the rest retrieved from reference TRBV5-1 and TRBJ2-1, is KAGVTQTPRYLIKTRGQQVTLSCSPISGHRSVSWYQQTPGQGLQFLFEYFSETQRNKGNFPGRFSGRQFSNSRSEMNVSTLELGDSALYLCASSPGDRGYNEQFFGPGTRLTVL.

This chain uses TRBV7-6 with TRBJ2-1; tentative D call: TRBD2 (5 bases). V lost 5 bases and J 9 bases, leaving 17 bases between the germline ends. The CDR3 consists of 14 residues. Per the germline V gene, CDR1 is SGHVS and CDR2 is FNYEAQ. The CDR3 region has the DNA TGTGCCAGCAGCGGCGGGCTGGCCGTGGGTGAGCAGTTCTTC. This translates into CASSGGLAVGEQFF.

The chain employs TRBV29-1 and TRBJ2-7; 7 nucleotides agree with TRBD1. The CDR3 is made up of 15 amino acids. Germline trimming cut 4 bases from V and 8 bases from J; bases unmatched to any gene: 17. Germline V lookup: CDR1 SQVTM, CDR2 ANQGSEA. CDR3 DNA sequence: TGCAGCGTTGTGGGGGATAGACAGGGAGCGCCGAAGCAGTACTTC. This translates into CSVVGDRQGAPKQYF.

The gene calls are TRBV15 and TRBJ2-7; D remains ambiguous. The V and J ends lost 4 bases and 2 bases respectively, with 12 bases between them. The CDR3 runs to 14 residues. Germline lookup yields CDR1 LNHNV and CDR2 YYDKDF (reference sequence). Here the CDR3 DNA reads TGTGCCACCAGCAATGAGCGAGGAGCCTACGAGCAGTACTTC. Amino acids: CATSNERGAYEQYF.

The CDR3 loop reads CASSGGQIKSYEQYF. The CDR3 coding sequence is TGCGCCAGCAGCGGGGGACAGATTAAATCCTACGAGCAGTACTTC. The chain is built from TRBV5-1 and TRBJ2-7; 7 bases agree with TRBD1. CDR1 and CDR2 from the germline V gene are SGHRS and YFSETQ. CDR3 length: 15 amino acids. J lost 1 base, V lost 4 bases, and 8 bases had no gene match. Drawing the rest from reference TRBV5-1 and TRBJ2-7, the complete variable domain is KAGVTQTPRYLIKTRGQQVTLSCSPISGHRSVSWYQQTPGQGLQFLFEYFSETQRNKGNFPGRFSGRQFSNSRSEMNVSTLELGDSALYLCASSGGQIKSYEQYFGPGTRLTVT.

The chain uses TRBV7-9 and TRBJ1-2; D is perhaps TRBD1 (6 bases). The germline V gene encodes CDR1 SEHNR and CDR2 FQNEAQ (reference sequence). CDR3 length: 12 amino acids. V was shortened by 5 bases and J by 6 bases, with 10 bases between the two germline ends. CDR3: CASSPGVDGYTF. For the CDR3, the DNA is TGTGCCAGCAGCCCAGGGGTGGATGGCTACACCTTC.

The chain employs TRBV7-2 and TRBJ1-1, with D unresolved. The germline gives CDR1 SGHTA, CDR2 FQGNSA. The V gene lost 5 bases and the J gene lost 4 bases, with 14 bases spanning the gap. This CDR3 has 14 residues. CDR3 coding DNA: TGTGCCAGCAGCCCAATTGGACTAAGCACTGAAGCTTTCTTT. Protein product: CASSPIGLSTEAFF.

V is TRBV27 and J is TRBJ2-7; D is perhaps TRBD2 (6 bases). V lost 4 bases and J lost 2, with 15 bases in between. In germline, CDR1 is MNHEY, CDR2 SMNVEV (reference sequence). This CDR3 region has 15 residues. The CDR3 here is CASSSRGSGTYEQYF. The CDR3 DNA is TGTGCCAGCAGTTCGAGGGGTAGCGGTACCTACGAGCAGTACTTC.

The chain links TRBV19 to TRBJ1-3; no clear D gene. The V gene lost 6 bases and the J gene lost 2 bases, with 11 bases spanning the gap. Germline CDR1 LNHDA, CDR2 SQIVND (reference sequence). The CDR3 has 14 amino acids. Here the CDR3 DNA reads TGTGCCAGTAGAGTATCGGGAACTGGAAACACCATATATTTT. It specifies CASRVSGTGNTIYF. The variable domain in full, with the rest retrieved from reference TRBV19 and TRBJ1-3, is DGGITQSPKYLFRKEGQNVTLSCEQNLNHDAMYWYRQDPGQGLRLIYYSQIVNDFQKGDIAEGYSVSREKKESFPLTVTSAQKNPTAFYLCASRVSGTGNTIYFGEGSWLTVV.

J is TRBJ1-3 and V is TRBV25-1, with 8 bases matching TRBD1. This CDR3 has 15 residues. The ends lost 3 bases at V and 2 bases at J; junction bases unmatched: 3. The germline gives CDR1 MGHDK, CDR2 SYGVNS. CDR3 coding DNA: TGTGCCAGCAGTGAGACAGGGGTCGCTGGAAACACCATATATTTT. Protein product: CASSETGVAGNTIYF. Full variable domain (remainder filled in from reference TRBV25-1 and TRBJ1-3): EADIYQTPRYLVIGTGKKITLECSQTMGHDKMYWYQQDPGMELHLIHYSYGVNSTEKGDLSSESTVSRIRTEHFPLTLESARPSHTSQYLCASSETGVAGNTIYFGEGSWLTVV.

The V and J genes are TRBV7-2 and TRBJ1-3; 9 bases agree with TRBD1. Germline V lookup: CDR1 SGHTA, CDR2 FQGNSA. The CDR3 runs to 15 residues. The J segment lost 4 bases and the V segment lost 3 bases, leaving 4 bases of the junction unmatched. DNA for the CDR3: TGTGCCAGCAGCTTGAGGACAGGGGTAGGAAACACCATATATTTT. Its protein is CASSLRTGVGNTIYF.

V is TRBV18 and J is TRBJ1-3, with 7 bases identical to TRBD1. V lost 4 bases to trimming and J lost 7 bases; unmatched junction nucleotides: 7. In germline, CDR1 is KGHSH, CDR2 LQKENI. CDR3 length: 14 residues. CDR3 nucleotide sequence: TGTGCCAGCTCACAGGAGACAGGGATCAACACCATATATTTT. This encodes CASSQETGINTIYF.

This sequence joins TRBV28 and TRBJ2-6; 9 bases map to TRBD1. The CDR3 covers 17 residues. Trimming took 7 bases from V and 1 from J; bases not matched to a gene: 8. Looked up from germline, CDR1 is MDHEN and CDR2 is SYDVKM. The CDR3 DNA reads as TGTGCCAGCAAGGAGGTGGGACAGGGTTCTGGGGCCAACGTCCTGACTTTC. Translating gives CASKEVGQGSGANVLTF.

V usage is TRBV18 and J usage is TRBJ2-2; 9 bases align to TRBD1. V gave up 2 bases and J gave up 1 base; unmatched junction bases: 2. The CDR3 spans 16 residues. CDR1 is KGHSH, CDR2 LQKENI, per germline. In nucleotides, the CDR3 is TGTGCCAGCTCACCATCGGGACAGGGGAACACCGGGGAGCTGTTTTTT. This translates into CASSPSGQGNTGELFF.

Written as DNA, the CDR3 is TGCAGCGTCGATCGCTGGCCAGGGGAGACCCAGTACTTC. This translates into CSVDRWPGETQYF. This sequence joins TRBV29-1 and TRBJ2-5; the D gene is possibly TRBD1 (5 bases). This CDR3 comprises 13 residues. Germline lookup yields CDR1 SQVTM and CDR2 ANQGSEA. Trimming removed 6 bases from V and 5 bases from J, with 16 bases in between. Full variable domain (missing parts from reference TRBV29-1 and TRBJ2-5): SAVISQKPSRDICQRGTSLTIQCQVDSQVTMMFWYRQQPGQSLTLIATANQGSEATYESGFVIDKFPISRPNLTFSTLTVSNMSPEDSSIYLCSVDRWPGETQYFGPGTRLLVL.

The genes are TRBV5-4 and TRBJ2-1; 9 nucleotides agree with TRBD2. This CDR3 spans 16 amino acids. V lost 4 bases and J lost 0; bases outside the gene matches: 5. The germline CDR1 and CDR2 sequences are SGHNT and YYREEE (reference sequence). The CDR3 here is CASSPGLASSYNEQFF. As DNA, the CDR3 is TGTGCCAGCAGCCCCGGACTAGCGAGCTCCTACAATGAGCAGTTCTTC.

The chain has TRBV6-1 and TRBJ1-5, with D perhaps TRBD1 (6 bases). The length of the CDR3 is 17 residues. V was trimmed by 0 bases and J by 0 bases, leaving 12 bases between them. From germline, CDR1 is MNHNS and CDR2 SASEGT. This CDR3 is CASSEARTVYSNQPQHF. The CDR3, as DNA: TGTGCCAGCAGTGAAGCTAGGACAGTTTATAGCAATCAGCCCCAGCATTTT.

V usage is TRBV19 and J usage is TRBJ2-5; the match to TRBD2 covers 7 bases. Germline CDR1 LNHDA, CDR2 SQIVND (reference sequence). This CDR3 comprises 13 residues. V was pared by 4 bases and J by 7 bases, with 6 bases of the junction left unmatched. CDR3 region: CASSNFREGTQYF. The CDR3 nucleotides read TGTGCCAGTAGTAATTTCAGGGAGGGGACCCAGTACTTC.

The DNA of the CDR3 is TGTGCCAGCAGCTTGGACGGGGGGGACGCCAGTGGCTACACCTTC. Protein: CASSLDGGDASGYTF. The rearrangement joins TRBV5-5 to TRBJ1-2; a possible D gene is TRBD1 (5 bases). This CDR3 region has 15 residues. Deletions cut 0 bases from V and 7 bases from J, with 16 bases between. Looked up from germline, CDR1 is SGHKS and CDR2 is YYEKEE (reference sequence).

V gene TRBV20-1 combines with J gene TRBJ1-1, with D unresolved. Looked up from germline, CDR1 is DFQATT and CDR2 is SNEGSKA (reference sequence). V lost 0 bases and J 9 bases, leaving 8 bases between the germline ends. There are 11 residues in the CDR3. The chain's CDR3 is CSARDNRKAFF. The CDR3 DNA reads as TGCAGTGCTAGAGATAACAGAAAAGCTTTCTTT.